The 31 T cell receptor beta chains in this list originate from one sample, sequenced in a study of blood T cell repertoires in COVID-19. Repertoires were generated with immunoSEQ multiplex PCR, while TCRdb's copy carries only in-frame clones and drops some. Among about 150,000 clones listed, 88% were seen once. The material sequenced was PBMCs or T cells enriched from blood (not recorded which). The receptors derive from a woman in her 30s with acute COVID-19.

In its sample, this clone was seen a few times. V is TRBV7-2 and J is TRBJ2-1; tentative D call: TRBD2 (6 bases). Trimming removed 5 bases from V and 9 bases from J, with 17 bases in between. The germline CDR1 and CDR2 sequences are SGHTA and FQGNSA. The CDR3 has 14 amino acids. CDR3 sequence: CASSPATGDGEQFF. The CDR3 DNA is TGTGCCAGCAGCCCGGCGACGGGAGACGGTGAGCAGTTCTTC.

The CDR3, as DNA: TGTGCCAGCTCGCTTCTAGGACTACCAAACAATGAGCAGTTCTTC. Translation gives CASSLLGLPNNEQFF. The J gene is TRBJ2-1, the V gene TRBV18; the D gene is possibly TRBD2 (6 bases). The V end was cut by 6 bases, the J end by 5 bases, with 17 bases between. CDR3 size: 15 residues. Per germline, CDR1 KGHSH and CDR2 LQKENI. Looking up the rest from reference TRBV18 and TRBJ2-1 gives the full variable domain: NAGVMQNPRHLVRRRGQEARLRCSPMKGHSHVYWYRQLPEEGLKFMVYLQKENIIDESGMPKERFSAEFPKEGPSILRIQQVVRGDSAAYFCASSLLGLPNNEQFFGPGTRLTVL.

CDR3 residues: CASSTGLINEQFF. The CDR3 nucleotides read TGTGCCAGCAGCACGGGACTTATCAATGAGCAGTTCTTC. The genes are TRBV9 and TRBJ2-1; a weak D match, TRBD2 (6 bases). V was clipped by 4 bases and J by 6 bases, with 11 bases between them. There are 13 residues in the CDR3. Germline assignment: CDR1 SGDLS and CDR2 YYNGEE.

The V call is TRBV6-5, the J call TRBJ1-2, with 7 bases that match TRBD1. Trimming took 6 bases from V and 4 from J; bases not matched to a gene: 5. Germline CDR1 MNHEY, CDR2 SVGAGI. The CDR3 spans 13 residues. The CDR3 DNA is TGTGCCAGCAGGGCCTCAGGGGGCTATGGCTACACCTTC. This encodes CASRASGGYGYTF.

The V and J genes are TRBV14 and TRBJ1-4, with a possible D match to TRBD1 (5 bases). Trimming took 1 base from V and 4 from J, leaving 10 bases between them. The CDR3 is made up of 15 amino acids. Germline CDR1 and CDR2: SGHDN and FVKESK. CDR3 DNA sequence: TGTGCCAGCAGCCAAGCCAGGGTGGATAATGAAAAACTGTTTTTT. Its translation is CASSQARVDNEKLFF.

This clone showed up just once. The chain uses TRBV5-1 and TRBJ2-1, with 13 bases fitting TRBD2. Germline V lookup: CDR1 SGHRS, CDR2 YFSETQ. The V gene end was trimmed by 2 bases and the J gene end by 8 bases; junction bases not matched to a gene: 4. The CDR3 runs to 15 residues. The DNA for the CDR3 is TGCGCCAGCAGCTTTTCACTAGCGGGAGGGGATGAGCAGTTCTTC. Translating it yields CASSFSLAGGDEQFF.

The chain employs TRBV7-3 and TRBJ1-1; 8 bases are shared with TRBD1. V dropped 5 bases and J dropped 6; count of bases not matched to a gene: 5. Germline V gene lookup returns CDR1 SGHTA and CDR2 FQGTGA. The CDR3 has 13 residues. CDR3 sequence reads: CASSAIQGAEAFF. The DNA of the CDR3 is TGTGCCAGCAGCGCGATACAGGGGGCTGAAGCTTTCTTT.

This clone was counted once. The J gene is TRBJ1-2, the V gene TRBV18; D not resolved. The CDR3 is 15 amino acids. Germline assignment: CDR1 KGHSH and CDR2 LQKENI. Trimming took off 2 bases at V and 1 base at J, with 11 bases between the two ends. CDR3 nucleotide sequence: TGTGCCAGCTCACCATGGGAGGCATTTAACTATGGCTACACCTTC. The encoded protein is CASSPWEAFNYGYTF.

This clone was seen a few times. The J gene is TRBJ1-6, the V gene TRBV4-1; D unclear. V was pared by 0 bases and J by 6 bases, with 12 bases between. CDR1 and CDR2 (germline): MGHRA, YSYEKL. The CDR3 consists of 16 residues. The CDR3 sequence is CASSQDWASANSPLHF. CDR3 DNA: TGCGCCAGCAGCCAAGATTGGGCCTCGGCTAATTCACCCCTCCACTTT.

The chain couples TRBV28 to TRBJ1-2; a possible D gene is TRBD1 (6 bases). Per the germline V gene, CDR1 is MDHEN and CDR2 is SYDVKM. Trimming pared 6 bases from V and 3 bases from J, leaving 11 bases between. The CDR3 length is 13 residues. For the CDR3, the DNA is TGTGCCAGCAGGAAACAGGGTTACTATGGCTACACCTTC. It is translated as CASRKQGYYGYTF.

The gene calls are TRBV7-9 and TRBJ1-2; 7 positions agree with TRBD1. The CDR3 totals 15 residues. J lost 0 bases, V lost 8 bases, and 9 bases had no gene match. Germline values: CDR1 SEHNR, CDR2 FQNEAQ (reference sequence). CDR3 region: CASAWGDRANYGYTF. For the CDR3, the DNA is TGTGCCAGCGCCTGGGGAGACAGGGCTAACTATGGCTACACCTTC. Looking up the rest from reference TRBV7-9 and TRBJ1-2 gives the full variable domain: DTGVSQNPRHKITKRGQNVTFRCDPISEHNRLYWYRQTLGQGPEFLTYFQNEAQLEKSRLLSDRFSAERPKGSFSTLEIQRTEQGDSAMYLCASAWGDRANYGYTFGSGTRLTVV.

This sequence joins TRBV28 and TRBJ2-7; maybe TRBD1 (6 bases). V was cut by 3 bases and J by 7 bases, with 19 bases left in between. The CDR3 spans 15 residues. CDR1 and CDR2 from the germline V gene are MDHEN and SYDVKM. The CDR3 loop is CASSFVAGASGEQYF. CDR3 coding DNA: TGTGCCAGCAGTTTCGTGGCAGGGGCCTCGGGGGAGCAGTACTTC.

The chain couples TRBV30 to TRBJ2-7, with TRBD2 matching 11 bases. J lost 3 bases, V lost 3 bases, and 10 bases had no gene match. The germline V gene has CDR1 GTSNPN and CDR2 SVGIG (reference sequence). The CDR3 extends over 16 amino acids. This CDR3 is CAWSPSRSGRVYEQYF. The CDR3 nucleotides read TGTGCCTGGAGCCCCTCCCGTAGCGGGAGGGTCTACGAGCAGTACTTC.

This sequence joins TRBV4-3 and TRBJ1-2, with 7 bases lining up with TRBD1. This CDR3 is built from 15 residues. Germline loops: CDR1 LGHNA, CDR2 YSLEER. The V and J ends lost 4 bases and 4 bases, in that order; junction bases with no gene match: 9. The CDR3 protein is CASSPYRGFPYGYTF. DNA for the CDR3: TGCGCCAGCAGCCCGTACAGGGGATTTCCCTATGGCTACACCTTC.

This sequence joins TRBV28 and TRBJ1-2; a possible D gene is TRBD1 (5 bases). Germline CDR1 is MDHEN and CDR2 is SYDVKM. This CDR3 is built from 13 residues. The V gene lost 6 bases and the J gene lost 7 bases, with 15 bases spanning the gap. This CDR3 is CASRTGGEGGYTF. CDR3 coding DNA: TGTGCCAGCAGAACCGGGGGGGAAGGTGGCTACACCTTC.

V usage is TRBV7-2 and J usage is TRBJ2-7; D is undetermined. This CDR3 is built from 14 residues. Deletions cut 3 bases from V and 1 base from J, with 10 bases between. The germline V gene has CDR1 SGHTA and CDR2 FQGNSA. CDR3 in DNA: TGTGCCAGCAGCTTGAATACAGTGTCCTACGAGCAGTACTTC. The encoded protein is CASSLNTVSYEQYF. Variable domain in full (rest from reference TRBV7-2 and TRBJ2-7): GAGVSQSPSNKVTEKGKDVELRCDPISGHTALYWYRQSLGQGLEFLIYFQGNSAPDKSGLPSDRFSAERTGGSVSTLTIQRTQQEDSAVYLCASSLNTVSYEQYFGPGTRLTVT.

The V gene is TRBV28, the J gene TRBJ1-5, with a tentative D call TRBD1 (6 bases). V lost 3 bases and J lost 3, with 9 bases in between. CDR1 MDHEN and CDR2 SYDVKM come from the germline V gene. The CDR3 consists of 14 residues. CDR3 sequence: CASSFAGANQPQHF. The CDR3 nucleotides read TGTGCCAGCAGTTTTGCAGGGGCCAATCAGCCCCAGCATTTT.

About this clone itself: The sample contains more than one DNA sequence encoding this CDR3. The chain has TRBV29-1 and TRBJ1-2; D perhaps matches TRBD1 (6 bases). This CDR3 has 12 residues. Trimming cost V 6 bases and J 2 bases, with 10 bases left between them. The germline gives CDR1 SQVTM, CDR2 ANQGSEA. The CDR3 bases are TGCAGCGTCGTAACAGGGAACTATGGCTACACCTTC. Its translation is CSVVTGNYGYTF.

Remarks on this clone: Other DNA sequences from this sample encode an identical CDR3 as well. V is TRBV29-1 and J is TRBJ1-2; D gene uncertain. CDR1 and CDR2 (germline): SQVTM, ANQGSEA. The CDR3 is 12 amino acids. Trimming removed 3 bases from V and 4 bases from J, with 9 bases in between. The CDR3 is CSVDLGGYGYTF. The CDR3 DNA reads TGCAGCGTTGATCTTGGCGGCTATGGCTACACCTTC.

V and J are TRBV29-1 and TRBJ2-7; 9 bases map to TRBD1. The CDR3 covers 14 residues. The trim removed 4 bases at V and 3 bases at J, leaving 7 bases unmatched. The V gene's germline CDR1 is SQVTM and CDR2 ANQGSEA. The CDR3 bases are TGCAGCGTTGGCACGGGACAGGGTTTCTACGAGCAGTACTTC. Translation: CSVGTGQGFYEQYF.

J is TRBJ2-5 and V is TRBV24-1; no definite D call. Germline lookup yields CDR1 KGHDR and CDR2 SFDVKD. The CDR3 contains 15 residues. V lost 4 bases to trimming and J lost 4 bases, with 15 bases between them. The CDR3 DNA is TGTGCCACCAGTGACCCAACCTCGGGTATAGAGACCCAGTACTTC. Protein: CATSDPTSGIETQYF.

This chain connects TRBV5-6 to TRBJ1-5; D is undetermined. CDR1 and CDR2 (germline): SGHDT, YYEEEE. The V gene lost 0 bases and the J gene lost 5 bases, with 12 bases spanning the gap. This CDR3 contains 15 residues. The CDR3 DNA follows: TGTGCCAGCAGCTTGGGAGGGCGTGGAGATCAGCCCCAGCATTTT. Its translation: CASSLGGRGDQPQHF.

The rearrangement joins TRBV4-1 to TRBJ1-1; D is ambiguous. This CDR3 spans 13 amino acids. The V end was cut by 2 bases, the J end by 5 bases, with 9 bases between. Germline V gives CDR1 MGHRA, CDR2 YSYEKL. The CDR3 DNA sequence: TGCGCCAGCAGCCAATTGACGGGAACTGAAGCTTTCTTT. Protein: CASSQLTGTEAFF.

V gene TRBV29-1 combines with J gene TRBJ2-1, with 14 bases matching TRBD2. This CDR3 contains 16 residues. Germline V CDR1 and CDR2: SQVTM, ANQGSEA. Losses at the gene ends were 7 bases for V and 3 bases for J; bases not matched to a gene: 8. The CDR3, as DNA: TGCAGCGCGGGACTAGCGGGAGCCCAGGACTACAATGAGCAGTTCTTC. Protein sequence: CSAGLAGAQDYNEQFF.

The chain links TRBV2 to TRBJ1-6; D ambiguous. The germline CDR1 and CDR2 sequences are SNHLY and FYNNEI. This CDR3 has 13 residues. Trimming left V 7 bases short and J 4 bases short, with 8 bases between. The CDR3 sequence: CASTDNYNSPLHF. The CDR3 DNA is TGTGCCAGCACCGACAATTATAATTCACCCCTCCACTTT.

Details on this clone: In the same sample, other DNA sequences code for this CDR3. The CDR3 bases are TGTGCCAGCAGCTCAGCGGGACTTATTTCCTACGAGCAGTACTTC. Amino acids: CASSSAGLISYEQYF. The chain combines TRBV7-8 with TRBJ2-7, with TRBD2 identical over 7 bases. The germline V gene has CDR1 SGHVS and CDR2 FQNEAQ. The CDR3 is 15 amino acids. Trimming at V came to 4 bases and at J to 1 base, leaving 7 bases not matched to a gene.

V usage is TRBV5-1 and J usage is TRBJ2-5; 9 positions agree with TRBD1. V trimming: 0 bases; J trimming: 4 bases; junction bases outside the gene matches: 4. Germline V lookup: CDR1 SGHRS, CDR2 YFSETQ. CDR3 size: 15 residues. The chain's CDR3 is CASSLGATGGETQYF. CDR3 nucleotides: TGCGCCAGCAGCTTGGGGGCGACAGGGGGAGAGACCCAGTACTTC.

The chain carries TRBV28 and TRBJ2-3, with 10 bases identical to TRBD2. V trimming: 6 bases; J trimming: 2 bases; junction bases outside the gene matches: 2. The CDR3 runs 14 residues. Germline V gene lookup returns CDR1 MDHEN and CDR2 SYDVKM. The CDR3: CASSLAGATDTQYF. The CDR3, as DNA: TGTGCCAGCAGCCTAGCGGGAGCCACAGATACGCAGTATTTT.

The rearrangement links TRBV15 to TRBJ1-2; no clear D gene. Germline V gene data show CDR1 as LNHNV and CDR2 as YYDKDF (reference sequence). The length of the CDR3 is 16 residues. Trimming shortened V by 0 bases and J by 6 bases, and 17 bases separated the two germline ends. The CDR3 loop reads CATSRDRVGGNHGYTF. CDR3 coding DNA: TGTGCCACCAGCAGAGACCGGGTGGGCGGGAATCATGGCTACACCTTC.

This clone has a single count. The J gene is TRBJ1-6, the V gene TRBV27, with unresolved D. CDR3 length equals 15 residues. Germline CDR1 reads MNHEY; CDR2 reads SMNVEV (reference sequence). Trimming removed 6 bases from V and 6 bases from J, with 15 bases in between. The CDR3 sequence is CASSAGVSSNSPLHF. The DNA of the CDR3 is TGTGCCAGCAGCGCCGGGGTCTCTTCTAATTCACCCCTCCACTTT.

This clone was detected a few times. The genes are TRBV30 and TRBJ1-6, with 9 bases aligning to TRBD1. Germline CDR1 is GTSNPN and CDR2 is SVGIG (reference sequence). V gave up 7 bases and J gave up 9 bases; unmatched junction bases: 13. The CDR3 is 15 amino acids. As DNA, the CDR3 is TGTGCCTCCCTCCCCGGGACAGGGAAAACTTCACCCCTCCACTTT. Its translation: CASLPGTGKTSPLHF.